These 9 T cell receptor beta chains share one sample of origin, sequenced in a study of metastatic and nonmetastatic thyroid tumors. Thyroid surgery took place with no prior treatment in any patient. TCRdb re-processed the PCR reads through MiXCR. The sample carries 25,000 to 35,000 clones, 15% to 20% recorded once. Sequenced sample: blood. The receptor set was obtained from a female donor with papillary thyroid cancer or a benign thyroid nodule (not recorded which). Some clones in this sample may be carry-over from other donors' samples.

There are many counts of this clone. The chain carries TRBV5-1 and TRBJ1-6; 9 nucleotides align to TRBD1. The CDR3 totals 14 residues. The V and J ends lost 6 bases and 10 bases, in that order; junction bases with no gene match: 8. Per the germline V gene, CDR1 is SGHRS and CDR2 is YFSETQ. CDR3 region: CASNLGQGNSPLHF. DNA of the CDR3: TGCGCCAGCAACCTGGGACAGGGTAACTCACCCCTCCACTTT.

The chain has TRBV4-2 and TRBJ2-1; 7 nucleotides match TRBD1. The CDR3 consists of 15 residues. The V gene's germline CDR1 is LGHNA and CDR2 YNFKEQ. The junction had 8 bases not matched to a gene; V was cut back by 7 bases and J by 2 bases. As DNA, the CDR3 is TGTGCCAGCACCGAAAACAGGGGTACCTACAATGAGCAGTTCTTC. This codes for CASTENRGTYNEQFF.

The rearrangement links TRBV20-1 to TRBJ1-2, with D perhaps TRBD1 (5 bases). The CDR3 consists of 12 residues. Germline V lookup: CDR1 DFQATT, CDR2 SNEGSKA (reference sequence). CDR3 sequence: CARQLVNYGYTF. CDR3 nucleotide sequence: TGCGCAAGACAGTTGGTGAACTATGGCTACACCTTC.

The chain employs TRBV6-1 and TRBJ1-1, with D perhaps TRBD1 (5 bases). Germline V gene data show CDR1 as MNHNS and CDR2 as SASEGT. There are 11 residues in the CDR3. Trimming cost V 11 bases and J 6 bases, with 13 bases left between them. The CDR3 protein is CAVSKGAEAFF. For the CDR3, the DNA is TGTGCCGTCAGTAAAGGGGCTGAAGCTTTCTTT.

CDR3 in amino acids: CANILRVTYTEAFF. As DNA, the CDR3 is TGTGCCAACATTCTTCGGGTGACTTACACTGAAGCTTTCTTT. This chain links TRBV27 with TRBJ1-1; D gene ambiguous. CDR3 length: 14 residues. V was cut by 10 bases and J by 3 bases, with 18 bases left in between. CDR1 is MNHEY, CDR2 SMNVEV, per germline (reference sequence).

This chain uses TRBV6-6 with TRBJ2-1; 9 nucleotides align to TRBD1. V shed 5 bases, J shed 7 bases, and the junction held 15 bases outside the gene matches. The CDR3 has 17 residues. CDR1 and CDR2 from the germline V gene are MNHNY and SVGAGI (reference sequence). The chain's CDR3 is CASSHGVGTGRSNEQFF. CDR3 nucleotides: TGTGCCAGCAGTCACGGTGTCGGGACAGGGAGAAGTAATGAGCAGTTCTTC.

Within the sample, this clone is medium-sized. The chain recombines TRBV24-1 with TRBJ2-1, with D perhaps being TRBD1 or TRBD2 (6 bases each). V gave up 1 base and J gave up 9 bases, with 9 bases separating them. The CDR3 loop spans 13 amino acids. Germline assignment: CDR1 KGHDR and CDR2 SFDVKD. For the CDR3, the DNA is TGTGCCACCAGTGATTTTTCGGGGGCTGAGCAGTTCTTC. Translated, it gives CATSDFSGAEQFF.

The chain employs TRBV27 and TRBJ1-5, with TRBD1 matching over 7 bases. V shed 3 bases, J shed 7 bases, and the junction held 6 bases outside the gene matches. CDR3 length equals 14 residues. CDR1 and CDR2 (germline): MNHEY, SMNVEV (reference sequence). DNA for the CDR3: TGTGCCAGCAGTTTGGAGGGGGCCAGGCAGCCCCAGCATTTT. As protein: CASSLEGARQPQHF.

The sample holds many counts of this clone. The chain carries TRBV11-3 and TRBJ1-1, with D possibly being TRBD1 (5 bases). Germline lookup yields CDR1 SGHNT and CDR2 YENEEA. This CDR3 region has 13 residues. Trimming stripped 3 bases from V and 1 base from J, with 6 bases between. CDR3 in DNA: TGTGCCAGCAGCTTCGGGGGGAACACTGAAGCTTTCTTT. This sequence encodes CASSFGGNTEAFF.